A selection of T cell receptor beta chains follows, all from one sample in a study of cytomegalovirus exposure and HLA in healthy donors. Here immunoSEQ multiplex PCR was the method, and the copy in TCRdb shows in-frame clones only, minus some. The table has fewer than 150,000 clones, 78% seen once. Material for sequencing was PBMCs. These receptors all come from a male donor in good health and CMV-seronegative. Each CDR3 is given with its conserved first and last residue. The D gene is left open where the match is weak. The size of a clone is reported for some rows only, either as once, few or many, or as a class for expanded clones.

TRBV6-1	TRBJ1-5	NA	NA	TGTGCCAGCAGTGAAGGCGGGGGAAATCAGCCCCAGCATTTT	CASSEGGGNQPQHF
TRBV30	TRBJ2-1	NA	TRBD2	TGTGCCTGGAGTAGAATCGGGACTAGCGGGTACAATGAGCAGTTCTTC	CAWSRIGTSGYNEQFF
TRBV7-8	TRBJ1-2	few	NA	TGTGCCAGCAGCTCTGAGTCCCTTGGGAGCTATGGCTACACCTTC	CASSSESLGSYGYTF
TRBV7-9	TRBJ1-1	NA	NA	TGTGCCAGCAGCTTAGGGCCAGGGGCTCTGAACACTGAAGCTTTCTTT	CASSLGPGALNTEAFF
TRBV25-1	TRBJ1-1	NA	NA	TGTGCCAGCAGTGAATTTTGGCAGAGGGAAACTGAAGCTTTCTTT	CASSEFWQRETEAFF
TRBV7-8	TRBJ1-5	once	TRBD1	TGTGCCAGCAGCGCTGACCGGGACAGGCGGCTTAGCAATCAGCCCCAGCATTTT	CASSADRDRRLSNQPQHF
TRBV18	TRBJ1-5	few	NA	TGTGCCAGCTCACCTGACCCAGGGAACAATCAGCCCCAGCATTTT	CASSPDPGNNQPQHF
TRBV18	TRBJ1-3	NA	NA	TGTGCCAGCTCACCCAGTCCCCTCTCCTCTGGAAACACCATATATTTT	CASSPSPLSSGNTIYF
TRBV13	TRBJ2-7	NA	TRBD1	TGTGCCAGCAGCCCCCGACAGGGAATATACGAGCAGTACTTC	CASSPRQGIYEQYF
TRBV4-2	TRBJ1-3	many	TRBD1	TGTGCCAGCAGCGAAGGACAGGGTGAAGGAAACACCATATATTTT	CASSEGQGEGNTIYF
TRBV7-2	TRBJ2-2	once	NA	TGTGCCAGCAGCTCTGACACCGGGGAGCTGTTTTTT	CASSSDTGELFF